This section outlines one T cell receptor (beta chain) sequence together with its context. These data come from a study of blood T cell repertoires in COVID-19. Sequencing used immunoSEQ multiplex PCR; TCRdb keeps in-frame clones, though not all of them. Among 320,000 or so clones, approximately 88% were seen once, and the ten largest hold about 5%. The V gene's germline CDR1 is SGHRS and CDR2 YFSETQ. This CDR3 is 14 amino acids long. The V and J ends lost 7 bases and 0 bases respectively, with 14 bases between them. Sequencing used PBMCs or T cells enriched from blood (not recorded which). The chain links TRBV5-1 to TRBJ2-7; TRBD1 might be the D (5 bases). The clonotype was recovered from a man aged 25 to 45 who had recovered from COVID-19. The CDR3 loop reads CASGEKDTSYEQYF. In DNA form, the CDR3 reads TGCGCCAGCGGTGAAAAGGACACCTCCTACGAGCAGTACTTC.